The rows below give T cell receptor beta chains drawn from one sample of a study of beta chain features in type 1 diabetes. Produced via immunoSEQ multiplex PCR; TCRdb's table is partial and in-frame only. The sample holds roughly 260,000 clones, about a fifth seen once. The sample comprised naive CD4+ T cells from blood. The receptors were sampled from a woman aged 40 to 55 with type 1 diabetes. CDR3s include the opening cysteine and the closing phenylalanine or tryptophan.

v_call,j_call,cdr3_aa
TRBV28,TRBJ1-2,CASSLLAGGYGYTF
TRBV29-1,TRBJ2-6,CSVETTAGANVLTF
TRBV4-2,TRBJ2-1,CASSLSRDEQFF
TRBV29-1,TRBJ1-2,CSVEDWQGVGYTF
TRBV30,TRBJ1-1,CAWSHQEGEAFF
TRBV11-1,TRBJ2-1,CASSLVGGTSRNEQFF
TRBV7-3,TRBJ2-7,CASSSGTGSLYEQYF
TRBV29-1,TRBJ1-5,CSVSEYYSNQPQHF
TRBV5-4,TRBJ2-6,CASSPGGSSSGANVLTF
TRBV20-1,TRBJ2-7,CSAGGRYEQYF
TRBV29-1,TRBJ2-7,CSVVAAASTLTYEQYF
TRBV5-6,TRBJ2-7,CASSSPGAYSYEQYF
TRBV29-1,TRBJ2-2,CSVEKGLTGELFF
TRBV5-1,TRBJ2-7,CASSQPTGAYEQYF
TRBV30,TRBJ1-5,CACQWDTNQPQHF
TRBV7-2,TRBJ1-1,CAYKTGVRAEAFF
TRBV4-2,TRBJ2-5,CASAPGLAGETQYF
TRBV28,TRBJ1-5,CASSHRQTSNQPQHF
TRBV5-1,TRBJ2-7,CASSSLAGSYEQYF
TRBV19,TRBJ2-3,CASRPRASGPDTQYF
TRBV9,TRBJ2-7,CASSVGAGTSGISYEQYF
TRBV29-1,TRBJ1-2,CSVGGGFLGYTF
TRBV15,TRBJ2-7,CATSRDLSPGYEQYF
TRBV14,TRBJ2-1,CASSPGYNEQFF
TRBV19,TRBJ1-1,CASSETGAITEAFF
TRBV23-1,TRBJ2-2,CASGTDRNSCPGELFF
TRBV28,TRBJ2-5,CASTSGQETQYF
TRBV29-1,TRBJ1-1,CSVGLRLNTEAFF
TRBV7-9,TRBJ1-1,CASSGTGDTEAFF
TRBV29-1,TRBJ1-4,CSVGTVNEKLFF
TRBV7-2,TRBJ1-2,CASSLARDRVGGYTF
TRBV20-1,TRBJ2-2,CSAPDTGELFF
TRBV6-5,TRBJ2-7,CASSRPGQGRGEQYF
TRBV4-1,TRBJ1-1,CASSQGWNTGNTEAFF
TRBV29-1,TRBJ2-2,CSTWASNTGELFF
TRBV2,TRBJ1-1,CASTRLVMNTEAFF
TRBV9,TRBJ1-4,CASSPQGQAKLFF
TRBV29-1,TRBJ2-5,CSVDRTGGSETQYF
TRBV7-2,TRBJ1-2,CASSLGFAGAANGYTF
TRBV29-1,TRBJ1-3,CSAAGQSSGNTIYF
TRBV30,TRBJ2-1,CAWGTSGQAGNEQFF
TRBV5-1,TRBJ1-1,CASRDSTENTEAFF
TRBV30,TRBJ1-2,CAWSVFGSGYTF
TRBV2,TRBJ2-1,CASSPEWTSGWNEQFF
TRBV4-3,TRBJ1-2,CASSPGGRNYGYTF
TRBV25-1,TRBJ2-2,CASSRDRDTGELFF
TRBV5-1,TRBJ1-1,CASSTEGQGRAFF
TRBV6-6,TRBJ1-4,CASSPSYEKLFF